This T cell receptor beta chain came from a study of human thymus T cells. Study-wide points: Biased V and J segment usage appeared in thymus and peripheral blood.

The CDR3 runs 14 residues. V lost 5 bases to trimming and J lost 5 bases; unmatched junction nucleotides: 6. Germline V gene lookup returns CDR1 SEHNR and CDR2 FQNEAQ (reference sequence). TCRdb's copy holds only in-frame clones and misses some; the assay was immunoSEQ multiplex PCR. Altogether fewer than 55,000 clones are present, 94% being singletons, with the ten largest covering 0.095% to 0.15%. During surgery, about 0.45-1 mL peripheral blood was drawn from four of eight donors. Blood DNA came from all available leukocytes, not a fixed cell number. To note about this clone: What it recognizes is unknown.

The TCR comes from a boy younger than two with a congenital heart defect but otherwise immunologically healthy. The V call is TRBV7-9, the J call TRBJ1-1; the match to TRBD1 covers 9 bases. Sequenced material: blood. CDR3 sequence reads: CASSRRDRETEAFF. The CDR3 DNA follows: TGTGCCAGCAGCCGCCGGGACAGGGAGACTGAAGCTTTCTTT.